This TCR beta chain derives from a study of blood T cell repertoires in COVID-19. TCRdb keeps only in-frame clones here, not all; method: immunoSEQ multiplex PCR. The sample shows some 87,000 clones, roughly 90% of them seen only once. V was clipped by 1 base and J by 8 bases, with 18 bases between them. CDR1 and CDR2 (germline): LNHNV, YYDKDF (reference sequence). This CDR3 comprises 16 residues. Material: peripheral blood. This receptor was identified in a human donor with COVID-19, enrolled during active disease. The donor label of this sample is uncertain. The chain employs TRBV15 and TRBJ2-1, with no clear D. For the CDR3, the DNA is TGTGCCACCAGCAGAGGTAGATTAGAGGTTGCCGATGAGCAGTTCTTC. Encoded protein: CATSRGRLEVADEQFF.